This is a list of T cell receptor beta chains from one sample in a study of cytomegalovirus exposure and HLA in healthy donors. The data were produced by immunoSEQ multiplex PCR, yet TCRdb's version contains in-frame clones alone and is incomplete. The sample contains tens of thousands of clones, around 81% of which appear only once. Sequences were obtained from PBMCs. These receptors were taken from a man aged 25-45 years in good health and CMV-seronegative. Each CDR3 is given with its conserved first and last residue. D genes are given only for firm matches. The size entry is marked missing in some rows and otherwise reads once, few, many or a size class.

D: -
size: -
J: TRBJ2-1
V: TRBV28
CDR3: CASRPSVNSYNEQFF
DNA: TGTGCCAGCAGACCTAGCGTAAACTCCTACAATGAGCAGTTCTTC

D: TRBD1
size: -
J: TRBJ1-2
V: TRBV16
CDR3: CASSLHSGTGDGYTF
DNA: TGTGCCAGCAGCCTACACTCCGGGACAGGGGATGGCTACACCTTC

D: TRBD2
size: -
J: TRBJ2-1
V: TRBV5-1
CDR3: CASSLGLAGREQFF
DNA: TGCGCCAGCAGCTTGGGACTAGCGGGGAGAGAGCAGTTCTTC

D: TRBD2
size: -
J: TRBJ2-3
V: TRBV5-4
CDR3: CASSLPGGRTDTQYF
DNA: TGTGCCAGCAGCCTCCCGGGGGGGCGCACAGATACGCAGTATTTT

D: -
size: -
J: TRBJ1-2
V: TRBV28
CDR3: CASISIGQSTNYGYTF
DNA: TGTGCCAGCATTTCCATTGGGCAGAGCACTAACTATGGCTACACCTTC

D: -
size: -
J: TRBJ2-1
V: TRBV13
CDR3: CASSYSGKVAYNEQFF
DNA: TGTGCCAGCAGCTACTCCGGGAAGGTCGCCTACAATGAGCAGTTCTTC

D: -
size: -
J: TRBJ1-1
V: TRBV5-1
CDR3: CASSLWGDTEAFF
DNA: TGCGCCAGCAGCTTGTGGGGAGATACTGAAGCTTTCTTT

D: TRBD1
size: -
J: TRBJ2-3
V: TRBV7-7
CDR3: CASSLNRGTSDTQYF
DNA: TGTGCTAGCAGCTTAAACAGGGGTACATCAGATACGCAGTATTTT

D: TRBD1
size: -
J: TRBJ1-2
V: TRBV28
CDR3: CASREFSTGIHGYTF
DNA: TGTGCCAGCAGAGAATTTTCGACAGGGATTCATGGCTACACCTTC

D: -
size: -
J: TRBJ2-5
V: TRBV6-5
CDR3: CASSGPATGETQYF
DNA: TGTGCCAGCAGTGGACCCGCAACGGGGGAGACCCAGTACTTC

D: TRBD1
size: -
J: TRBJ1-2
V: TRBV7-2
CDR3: CASSLERTGYGYTF
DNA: TGTGCCAGCAGCTTAGAGAGGACAGGGTATGGCTACACCTTC

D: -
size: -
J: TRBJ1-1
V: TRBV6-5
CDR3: CASSYSIGPRNTEAFF
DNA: TGTGCCAGCAGTTACTCGATCGGCCCTAGGAACACTGAAGCTTTCTTT

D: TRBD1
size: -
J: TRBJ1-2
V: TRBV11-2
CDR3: CASSWAGGPYGYTF
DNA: TGTGCCAGCAGCTGGGCAGGGGGCCCCTATGGCTACACCTTC

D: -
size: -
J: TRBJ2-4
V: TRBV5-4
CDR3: CASSLPGADLRDIQYF
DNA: TGTGCCAGCAGCTTGCCTGGCGCCGACCTACGGGACATTCAGTACTTC

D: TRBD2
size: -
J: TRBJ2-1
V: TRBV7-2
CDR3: CASSLAGLEGNEQFF
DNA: TGTGCCAGCAGCTTAGCGGGACTAGAAGGTAATGAGCAGTTCTTC

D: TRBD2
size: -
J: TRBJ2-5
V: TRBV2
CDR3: CASSGPGLVSSETQYF
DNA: TGTGCCAGCAGTGGACCGGGACTAGTCTCATCAGAGACCCAGTACTTC

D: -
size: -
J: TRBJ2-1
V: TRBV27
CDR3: CASSPQGRMDNEQFF
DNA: TGTGCCAGCAGCCCACAGGGGAGGATGGACAATGAGCAGTTCTTC

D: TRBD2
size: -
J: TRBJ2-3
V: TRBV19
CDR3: CASSMREWSDTQYF
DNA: TGTGCCAGTAGTATGCGGGAGTGGTCAGATACGCAGTATTTT

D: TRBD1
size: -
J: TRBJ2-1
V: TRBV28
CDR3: CASSQERTGWLKQFF
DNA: TGTGCCAGCAGTCAAGAACGGACAGGGTGGTTGAAACAGTTCTTC

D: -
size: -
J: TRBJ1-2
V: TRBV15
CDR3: CATSPRGKWGNYGYTF
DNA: TGTGCCACCAGCCCCCGGGGGAAGTGGGGGAACTATGGCTACACCTTC

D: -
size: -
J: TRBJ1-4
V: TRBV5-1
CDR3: CASSFEGEEKLFF
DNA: TGCGCCAGCAGCTTTGAGGGGGAAGAAAAACTGTTTTTT

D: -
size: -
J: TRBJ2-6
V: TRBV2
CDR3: CASTYQGTPSVANVLTF
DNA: TGTGCCAGTACATACCAGGGAACTCCCTCGGTGGCCAACGTCCTGACTTTC

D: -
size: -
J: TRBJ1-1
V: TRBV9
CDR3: CASSAGSTPAGTEAFF
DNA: TGTGCCAGCAGCGCCGGTTCCACACCGGCGGGCACTGAAGCTTTCTTT

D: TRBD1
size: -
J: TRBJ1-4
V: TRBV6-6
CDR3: CATKQGDEKLFF
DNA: TGTGCCACCAAACAGGGGGACGAAAAACTGTTTTTT

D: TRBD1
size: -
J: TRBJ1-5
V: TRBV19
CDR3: CASSPRTGGKQPQHF
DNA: TGTGCCAGTAGTCCGCGTACAGGGGGAAAGCAGCCCCAGCATTTT

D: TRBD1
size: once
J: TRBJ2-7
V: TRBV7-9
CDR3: CASSFSRDRGYEQYF
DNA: TGTGCCAGCAGCTTTTCCCGGGACAGGGGGTACGAGCAGTACTTC

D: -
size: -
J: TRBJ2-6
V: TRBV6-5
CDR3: CASSTSSGANVLTF
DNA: TGTGCCAGCAGTACCAGCTCTGGGGCCAATGTCCTGACTTTC

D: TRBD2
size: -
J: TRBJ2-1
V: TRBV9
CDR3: CASSGGTSGRGNEQFF
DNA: TGTGCCAGCAGCGGGGGGACTAGCGGGAGGGGAAATGAGCAGTTCTTC

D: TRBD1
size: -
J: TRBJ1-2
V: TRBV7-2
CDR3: CASSARTGDSYTF
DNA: TGTGCCAGCAGCGCCCGGACAGGGGACAGCTACACCTTC

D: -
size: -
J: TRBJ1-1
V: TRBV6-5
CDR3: CASSYRRDTEAFF
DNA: TGTGCCAGCAGTTACAGGCGGGACACTGAAGCTTTCTTT

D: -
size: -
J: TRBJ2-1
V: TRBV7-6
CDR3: CASRSSAYNEQFF
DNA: TGTGCCAGCAGATCGTCCGCGTACAATGAGCAGTTCTTC